The clone carrying this T cell receptor beta chain has just one count. Antigen: not known. Germline loops: CDR1 SGHNT, CDR2 YYREEE (reference sequence). Deletions cut 0 bases from V and 8 bases from J, with 14 bases between. The CDR3 loop spans 14 amino acids. Only in-frame clones appear in the TCRdb table, and some are missing; sequencing was by immunoSEQ multiplex PCR. The sample has more than 150,000 clones; roughly 90% are singletons. The record originates from a study of T cell responses to AZD1222 COVID-19 vaccine. General study points: The donor cohort was predominantly white British with a female majority, and clonal diversity may have been underestimated. AZD1222 recipients seropositive at baseline numbered only 5 to 7. Among spike-specific TCRs, nearly half reportedly target unmutated variant regions. The breadth and depth of Spike-specific TCRs increased once two AZD1222 doses had been given.

This clonotype originated in an adult who received the AZD1222 COVID-19 vaccine. The chain couples TRBV5-4 to TRBJ1-2, with D unresolved. Sequenced here: peripheral blood, sampled 28 days after the second AZD1222 dose. The CDR3 here is CASSLATDPGGYTF. The CDR3 DNA is TGTGCCAGCAGCTTGGCGACGGACCCCGGGGGCTACACCTTC.